Reported below is one TCR beta chain. This CDR3 is 12 amino acids long. Germline loops: CDR1 SNHLY, CDR2 FYNNEI. Trimming removed 11 bases at V and 7 bases at J, with 18 bases between. Time point meaning: before trial treatment. The source of the sample is a study of low-dose radiotherapy and immunotherapy resistance in tumors. Primers used for first-strand cDNA, a TRAV- and TRBV-specific set, covered both alpha and beta chains. For amplifying TCRs, the PCR ran for approximately 18 cycles with Phusion, which was used together with a constant-region primer and the adapter on the V primers. Using its own MiXCR run on the reads, TCRdb lists one record per CDR3 protein. The table records 45,000 to 75,000 distinct CDR3 sequences, 20% to 25% of them present only once.

This chain joins TRBV2 and TRBJ2-7; D is undetermined. The material was PBMCs, obtained before treatment. The TCR comes from a male donor with prostate cancer. Here the CDR3 DNA reads TGTGCCTTCGGTTTGGGAACGTGGGAGCAGTACTTC. Its protein is CAFGLGTWEQYF. The whole variable domain, filled in from reference TRBV2 and TRBJ2-7, reads EPEVTQTPSHQVTQMGQEVILRCVPISNHLYFYWYRQILGQKVEFLVSFYNNEISEKSEIFDDQFSVERPDGSNFTLKIRSTKLEDSAMYFCAFGLGTWEQYFGPGTRLTVT.